This entry describes one T cell receptor beta chain. Its antigen is currently not known. No clone much larger than this one lies a single base away; base qualities are absent. TCRbeta CDR3 regions were amplified from genomic DNA using the immunoSEQ Assay, a bias-controlled multiplex PCR. In the authors' own workflow: Within the assay, amplification of reference gene primers was used to estimate how many nucleated cells each sample contained. To quantify the absolute abundance of each unique TCRbeta CDR3 rearrangement, sequence reads were collapsed and filtered. For each sample, productive Simpson clonality was calculated by taking the square root of Simpson's diversity index across productive rearrangements. The table was pulled from immuneACCESS by TCRdb, which kept in-frame rearrangements only. Such tables lose some clones; where checked, under half of the loss comes from unresolved V genes, and the rest has no known cause. The V and J calls and the clone size are those of that table, but D and trimming were determined from the DNA. In all, the sample holds a few hundred thousand clones, and under 90% of those were seen once. Roughly 3.1% of the sample is in the top ten clones.

The trim is 6 bases for V and 3 bases for J, with a gap of 24 bases between the germline ends. Sequences MNHEY (CDR1) and SVGEGT (CDR2) are obtained from the germline V gene. Counted from cysteine to phenylalanine, this CDR3 has 18 amino acids. Of all the DNA, just the CDR3 is kept, 54 bases in frame from base 1. The data derive from a study of blood T cell repertoires in COVID-19 (dated by TCRdb to about 2020). With respect to the entire study: Samples from collaborators originated in the United States, Italy and Spain and spanned both the acute and convalescent phases of COVID-19. The prospective study material was composed of cDNA or gDNA derived from T cells, B-cell-depleted T cells, or PBMCs. The dataset comprised deeply sampled blood TCRbeta repertoires from subjects exposed to, actively infected with, or recovered from COVID-19. The repertoires were released in a freely available public database intended as a resource for research on the immune response to SARS-CoV-2. The samples were drawn from two sources: the first 160 participants of the ongoing ImmuneRACE study, and approximately 1,300 subjects contributed by 6 global collaborators. A de-identified subject ID, COVID-19 status, age in years and sex were almost always included in the sample metadata. Where HLA class I and class II types were available, the types were taken from metadata supplied by the sample provider, not from assay-based typing. Overall study results and their limits: Clinical and demographic metadata were provided uncurated, with the amount varying by source and participant.

The collaborating institutions used their own protocols to collect whole blood in K2EDTA tubes. For TCRbeta analysis, collaborator samples were shipped as frozen whole blood, as isolated PBMCs, or as DNA extracted from either sample type. Input material: peripheral blood. The origin of this receptor is a woman younger than 30 with acute or convalescent COVID-19. The rearrangement joined TRBV6-2 or TRBV6-3 to TRBJ1-5; 5 matching bases give a weak D call of TRBD1. In nucleotide form, the sequence is TGTGCCAGCAGCCCTAGGATAGACAGAGCGCCTTTCAATCAGCCCCAGCATTTT. Its protein reads: CASSPRIDRAPFNQPQHF.